Below, 26 T cell receptor beta chains from the same sample are listed, as sequenced in a study of cytomegalovirus exposure and HLA in healthy donors. 60 Vbeta and 13 Jbeta primers were used in PCR. Clones were read by immunoSEQ multiplex PCR, and TCRdb kept only the in-frame ones, dropping some. This sample's table has some 21,000 clones. The sample comprised PBMCs. The origin of the receptors is a man between 60 and 75 years old in good health and CMV-seropositive.

The chain combines TRBV20-1 with TRBJ2-7, with D possibly matching TRBD2 (6 bases). The CDR3 has 11 amino acids. The V end was cut by 6 bases, the J end by 4 bases, with 10 bases between. Per germline, CDR1 DFQATT and CDR2 SNEGSKA (reference sequence). CDR3 loop: CSAGEVYEQYF. The CDR3 region has the DNA TGCAGTGCGGGGGAGGTGTACGAGCAGTACTTC.

J is TRBJ2-1 and V is TRBV5-1, with 8 positions matching TRBD2. CDR1 is SGHRS, CDR2 YFSETQ, per germline. Trimming took 0 bases from V and 9 from J; bases not matched to a gene: 8. This CDR3 has 15 residues. The CDR3 reads CASSLEAGGASEQFF. DNA of the CDR3: TGCGCCAGCAGCTTGGAGGCGGGGGGAGCGAGTGAGCAGTTCTTC.

In terms of frequency, this clone is medium-sized (0.01 to 0.1%). The chain employs TRBV11-2 and TRBJ2-5; TRBD2 matches at 7 bases. The CDR3 consists of 17 residues. Germline V gene sequence: CDR1 SGHAT, CDR2 FQNNGV. Trimming cost V 5 bases and J 4 bases; bases outside gene matches: 16. The DNA for the CDR3 is TGTGCCAGCAGCCCCCGAACGGGGCGGGAGAGGGGAGAGACCCAGTACTTC. Protein: CASSPRTGRERGETQYF.

This chain joins TRBV9 and TRBJ1-4; D perhaps matches TRBD1 (6 bases). The CDR3 length is 15 residues. CDR1 and CDR2 (germline): SGDLS, YYNGEE. The V and J ends lost 4 bases and 4 bases respectively, with 14 bases between them. The CDR3 DNA reads as TGTGCCAGCAGCTTTAGGACAGCGGATAATGAAAAACTGTTTTTT. This sequence encodes CASSFRTADNEKLFF. The whole variable domain, remainder taken from reference TRBV9 and TRBJ1-4, is DSGVTQTPKHLITATGQRVTLRCSPRSGDLSVYWYQQSLDQGLQFLIQYYNGEERAKGNILERFSAQQFPDLHSELNLSSLELGDSALYFCASSFRTADNEKLFFGSGTQLSVL.

V usage is TRBV6-1 and J usage is TRBJ2-7; D unresolved. CDR1 is MNHNS, CDR2 SASEGT, per germline. The V end was cut by 1 base, the J end by 2 bases, with 12 bases between. CDR3 length: 15 residues. In nucleotides, the CDR3 is TGTGCCAGCAGTGAAGTCGGGTTCCGGACCTACGAGCAGTACTTC. It translates to CASSEVGFRTYEQYF.

This chain links TRBV2 with TRBJ1-2, with D hard to call. The CDR3 consists of 11 residues. Trimming stripped 7 bases from V and 7 bases from J, with 10 bases between. Germline V CDR1 and CDR2: SNHLY, FYNNEI. This CDR3 is CASNQGAGYTF. In DNA form, the CDR3 reads TGTGCCAGCAACCAAGGAGCTGGCTACACCTTC.

This chain uses TRBV4-1 with TRBJ1-1, with D maybe TRBD1 (5 bases). Germline lookup yields CDR1 MGHRA and CDR2 YSYEKL. Trimming took 4 bases from V and 1 from J, leaving 13 bases between them. The CDR3 contains 15 residues. The CDR3 nucleotides read TGCGCCAGCAGCCTCTTAGGGCAGGGGAACACTGAAGCTTTCTTT. This gives the protein CASSLLGQGNTEAFF.

The chain carries TRBV7-2 and TRBJ1-1; 8 bases agree with TRBD1. This CDR3 region has 14 residues. CDR1 is SGHTA, CDR2 FQGNSA, per germline. V was clipped by 3 bases and J by 4 bases; unmatched bases: 4. CDR3 residues: CASSFIQGATEAFF. DNA of the CDR3: TGTGCCAGCAGCTTTATCCAGGGGGCCACTGAAGCTTTCTTT.

The rearrangement joins TRBV18 to TRBJ1-1; no clear D gene. Trimming removed 1 base from V and 2 bases from J, with 8 bases in between. The germline V gene has CDR1 KGHSH and CDR2 LQKENI. This CDR3 region has 14 residues. CDR3 in DNA: TGTGCCAGCTCACCACGAGAGGGCAACACTGAAGCTTTCTTT. It yields the protein CASSPREGNTEAFF.

The chain combines TRBV18 with TRBJ1-2, with a possible D match to TRBD1 (5 bases). The germline V and J ends were trimmed by 1 base and 9 bases, with 12 bases remaining between them. CDR3 size: 13 residues. Germline CDR1 is KGHSH and CDR2 is LQKENI. This chain's CDR3 is CASSPLGGVSYTF. The CDR3 coding sequence is TGTGCCAGCTCACCACTGGGAGGGGTGAGCTACACCTTC. The full variable domain, rest sourced from reference TRBV18 and TRBJ1-2, is NAGVMQNPRHLVRRRGQEARLRCSPMKGHSHVYWYRQLPEEGLKFMVYLQKENIIDESGMPKERFSAEFPKEGPSILRIQQVVRGDSAAYFCASSPLGGVSYTFGSGTRLTVV.

V usage is TRBV18 and J usage is TRBJ2-7, with D tentatively TRBD2 (6 bases). V was pared by 2 bases and J by 3 bases, with 14 bases between. Germline lookup yields CDR1 KGHSH and CDR2 LQKENI. CDR3 length: 15 amino acids. Written as DNA, the CDR3 is TGTGCCAGCTCACCAGTTGGGGAGGCCGTCTACGAGCAGTACTTC. It encodes CASSPVGEAVYEQYF.

This chain uses TRBV7-9 with TRBJ2-7; 7 nucleotides agree with TRBD1. This CDR3 is built from 15 residues. V shed 1 base and J 4 bases; nucleotides not matched to a gene: 7. The germline gives CDR1 SEHNR, CDR2 FQNEAQ (reference sequence). DNA for the CDR3: TGTGCCAGCAGCTTAGTTTTGAGGACAGGATACGAGCAGTACTTC. Translating it yields CASSLVLRTGYEQYF.

In DNA form, the CDR3 reads TGTGCCAGTAGTATAGATGTGGGGCAGGAGTATGGCTACACCTTC. Residues: CASSIDVGQEYGYTF. V usage is TRBV19 and J usage is TRBJ1-2, with a weak D call TRBD1 (5 bases). The germline V gene encodes CDR1 LNHDA and CDR2 SQIVND (reference sequence). V was trimmed by 0 bases and J by 5 bases, leaving 13 bases between them. This CDR3 spans 15 amino acids.

The gene calls are TRBV4-2 and TRBJ2-5, with D possibly matching TRBD1 (5 bases). V gave up 1 base and J gave up 3 bases, with 15 bases separating them. CDR3 size: 16 residues. Germline V gives CDR1 LGHNA, CDR2 YNFKEQ. The CDR3 sequence: CASSQAEGVTEETQYF. CDR3 nucleotides: TGTGCCAGCAGCCAAGCGGAAGGTGTGACAGAAGAGACCCAGTACTTC.

The gene calls are TRBV5-1 and TRBJ2-7; 10 positions agree with TRBD2. The germline V gene has CDR1 SGHRS and CDR2 YFSETQ. CDR3 length: 15 amino acids. V shed 0 bases, J shed 6 bases, and the junction held 6 bases outside the gene matches. The CDR3 region has the DNA TGCGCCAGCAGCTTGGGGGGGACTAGCGACTCCGAGCAGTACTTC. Translation gives CASSLGGTSDSEQYF. Drawing the rest from reference TRBV5-1 and TRBJ2-7, the complete variable domain is KAGVTQTPRYLIKTRGQQVTLSCSPISGHRSVSWYQQTPGQGLQFLFEYFSETQRNKGNFPGRFSGRQFSNSRSEMNVSTLELGDSALYLCASSLGGTSDSEQYFGPGTRLTVT.

The V call is TRBV7-6, the J call TRBJ2-7; TRBD2 is a possible D gene (5 bases). This CDR3 contains 14 residues. The V end lost 2 bases, the J end lost 5 bases, and 13 bases lay between the germline ends. CDR1 is SGHVS, CDR2 FNYEAQ, per germline. In nucleotides, the CDR3 is TGTGCCAGCAGCTTACAGGACTCCACCGACGAGCAGTACTTC. Translated, it gives CASSLQDSTDEQYF.

The CDR3 region is CSVATGRGNIQYF. CDR3 nucleotide sequence: TGCAGCGTTGCGACAGGGAGAGGGAACATTCAGTACTTC. V is TRBV29-1 and J is TRBJ2-4, with 7 bases identical to TRBD1. Germline CDR1 is SQVTM and CDR2 is ANQGSEA. The CDR3 has 13 amino acids. V lost 4 bases and J lost 7; bases outside the gene matches: 7.

The chain combines TRBV18 with TRBJ2-2; no clear D. The CDR3 runs to 14 residues. The V end was cut by 3 bases, the J end by 3 bases, with 8 bases between. From germline, CDR1 is KGHSH and CDR2 LQKENI. CDR3 coding DNA: TGTGCCAGCTCACCTAACCGGGACACCGGGGAGCTGTTTTTT. Protein: CASSPNRDTGELFF.

The chain carries TRBV27 and TRBJ2-6; the match to TRBD1 covers 11 bases. The J segment lost 0 bases and the V segment lost 6 bases, leaving 7 bases of the junction unmatched. This CDR3 is built from 18 residues. CDR1 and CDR2 (germline): MNHEY, SMNVEV (reference sequence). The CDR3 coding sequence is TGTGCCAGCAGCCGCCGGGACAGGGGGAGCTCTGGGGCCAACGTCCTGACTTTC. This encodes CASSRRDRGSSGANVLTF. The whole variable domain, filled in from reference TRBV27 and TRBJ2-6, reads EAQVTQNPRYLITVTGKKLTVTCSQNMNHEYMSWYRQDPGLGLRQIYYSMNVEVTDKGDVPEGYKVSRKEKRNFPLILESPSPNQTSLYFCASSRRDRGSSGANVLTFGAGSRLTVL.

CDR3 sequence (DNA): TGTGCCAGCAGCCCTAGCGAGAGCACAGATACGCAGTATTTT. Translation: CASSPSESTDTQYF. The chain carries TRBV7-7 and TRBJ2-3, with D tentatively TRBD2 (6 bases). CDR3 length: 14 amino acids. The germline CDR1 and CDR2 sequences are SSHAT and FNYEAQ (reference sequence). V was shortened by 5 bases and J by 0 bases, with 9 bases between the two germline ends.

The V call is TRBV18, the J call TRBJ2-7; D is perhaps TRBD1 (6 bases). This CDR3 has 13 residues. Germline CDR1 and CDR2: KGHSH and LQKENI. Trimming pared 0 bases from V and 7 bases from J, leaving 10 bases between. The DNA of the CDR3 is TGTGCCAGCTCACCACCGACAGGACCGGAGCAGTACTTC. Amino acid sequence: CASSPPTGPEQYF.

This chain connects TRBV27 to TRBJ2-1; 9 nucleotides agree with TRBD2. From germline, CDR1 is MNHEY and CDR2 SMNVEV (reference sequence). This CDR3 comprises 16 residues. J gave up 8 bases and V 7 bases, and 15 bases lay outside the gene matches. DNA for the CDR3: TGTGCCAGCACCGATTGGGGCGGGAGGGCCGCGGATGAGCAGTTCTTC. Translated, it gives CASTDWGGRAADEQFF.

This chain links TRBV6-1 with TRBJ2-7, with D tentatively TRBD1 (5 bases). Germline loops: CDR1 MNHNS, CDR2 SASEGT. V was clipped by 0 bases and J by 7 bases, with 16 bases between them. This CDR3 is built from 15 residues. The CDR3 DNA follows: TGTGCCAGCAGTGAAGCGCTTACAGGCGGTCGAGAGCAGTACTTC. Residues: CASSEALTGGREQYF.

The CDR3 sequence is CASRQDRSRAFF. CDR3 nucleotides: TGTGCCAGTCGACAGGACAGGTCCCGAGCTTTCTTT. This chain joins TRBV19 and TRBJ1-1; 7 nucleotides line up with TRBD1. The CDR3 sequence is 12 residues long. The germline gives CDR1 LNHDA, CDR2 SQIVND (reference sequence). V gave up 8 bases and J gave up 10 bases; unmatched junction bases: 10. The full variable domain, rest sourced from reference TRBV19 and TRBJ1-1, is DGGITQSPKYLFRKEGQNVTLSCEQNLNHDAMYWYRQDPGQGLRLIYYSQIVNDFQKGDIAEGYSVSREKKESFPLTVTSAQKNPTAFYLCASRQDRSRAFFGQGTRLTVV.

The chain combines TRBV5-1 with TRBJ1-2, with 7 bases fitting TRBD1. The CDR3 is 14 residues long. Trimming cost V 1 base and J 4 bases; bases outside gene matches: 4. Germline lookup yields CDR1 SGHRS and CDR2 YFSETQ. The CDR3 reads CASSLTDRVYGYTF. CDR3 nucleotide sequence: TGCGCCAGCAGCTTGACAGACAGGGTCTATGGCTACACCTTC. The full variable domain, with the rest looked up from reference TRBV5-1 and TRBJ1-2, is KAGVTQTPRYLIKTRGQQVTLSCSPISGHRSVSWYQQTPGQGLQFLFEYFSETQRNKGNFPGRFSGRQFSNSRSEMNVSTLELGDSALYLCASSLTDRVYGYTFGSGTRLTVV.

The J gene is TRBJ1-5, the V gene TRBV15, with D possibly TRBD1 on 5 matching bases. Trimming took 3 bases from V and 7 from J, leaving 10 bases between them. From germline, CDR1 is LNHNV and CDR2 YYDKDF (reference sequence). The CDR3 consists of 13 residues. CDR3: CATSSRVIQPQHF. The CDR3 region has the DNA TGTGCCACCAGCAGCAGGGTAATACAGCCCCAGCATTTT. Filled out from reference TRBV15 and TRBJ1-5, the complete variable domain reads DAMVIQNPRYQVTQFGKPVTLSCSQTLNHNVMYWYQQKSSQAPKLLFHYYDKDFNNEADTPDNFQSRRPNTSFCFLDIRSPGLGDTAMYLCATSSRVIQPQHFGDGTRLSIL.